These 29 T cell receptor beta chains were sequenced from one sample in a study of blood T cell repertoires in COVID-19. TCRdb's copy holds only in-frame clones and misses some; the assay was immunoSEQ multiplex PCR. The table shows approximately 280,000 clones, with roughly 90% occurring only once. The material sequenced was peripheral blood. Receptors originate from a man between 40 and 49 years old with acute or convalescent COVID-19.

Points on this clone: Different DNA sequences within this sample yield the same CDR3. V is TRBV9 and J is TRBJ1-6; D perhaps matches TRBD1 (6 bases). CDR3 length equals 14 residues. Germline CDR1 and CDR2: SGDLS and YYNGEE. Trimming pared 0 bases from V and 10 bases from J, leaving 11 bases between. CDR3 DNA sequence: TGTGCCAGCAGCGTAGGGGGGGGCGGCTCACCCCTCCACTTT. Protein product: CASSVGGGGSPLHF.

The genes are TRBV5-1 and TRBJ2-3; no clear D gene. CDR3 size: 15 residues. Trimming shortened V by 4 bases and J by 5 bases, and 17 bases separated the two germline ends. CDR1 is SGHRS and CDR2 is YFSETQ in the germline V gene. CDR3 nucleotides: TGCGCCAGCAGCATCCTCGACACCTTGAGAGATACGCAGTATTTT. Its protein product is CASSILDTLRDTQYF.

V is TRBV5-1 and J is TRBJ2-3; 14 bases match TRBD2. Germline trimming cut 3 bases from V and 1 base from J; bases unmatched to any gene: 10. The CDR3 runs to 19 residues. The germline gives CDR1 SGHRS, CDR2 YFSETQ. DNA of the CDR3: TGCGCCAGCAGCTACGGACTAGCGGGGGGATTAGTCGGCACAGATACGCAGTATTTT. Its translation: CASSYGLAGGLVGTDTQYF.

The J gene is TRBJ1-2, the V gene TRBV5-1; the D gene is possibly TRBD1 (6 bases). Trimming left V 0 bases short and J 4 bases short, with 10 bases between. The CDR3 is made up of 14 amino acids. CDR1 is SGHRS, CDR2 YFSETQ, per germline. CDR3 sequence: CASSLEGVAYGYTF. The CDR3 bases are TGCGCCAGCAGCTTGGAGGGGGTAGCCTATGGCTACACCTTC.

The table lists this clone with a few counts. The gene calls are TRBV7-6 and TRBJ1-3; D not resolved. The CDR3 consists of 16 residues. The V and J ends lost 2 bases and 0 bases respectively, with 11 bases between them. Germline V gene lookup returns CDR1 SGHVS and CDR2 FNYEAQ. CDR3 region: CASSLIQVDSGNTIYF. The CDR3 DNA is TGTGCCAGCAGCTTAATCCAGGTGGACTCTGGAAACACCATATATTTT. The full variable domain, in which reference TRBV7-6 and TRBJ1-3 provide the parts outside the CDR3, is GAGVSQSPRYKVTKRGQDVALRCDPISGHVSLYWYRQALGQGPEFLTYFNYEAQQDKSGLPNDRFSAERPEGSISTLTIQRTEQRDSAMYRCASSLIQVDSGNTIYFGEGSWLTVV.

The rearrangement uses TRBV11-1 and TRBJ2-2; D unclear. Germline V lookup: CDR1 SGHAT, CDR2 FQDESV (reference sequence). Trimming took off 2 bases at V and 1 base at J, with 5 bases between the two ends. This CDR3 region has 14 residues. The CDR3 here is CASSLQENTGELFF. Here the CDR3 DNA reads TGTGCCAGCAGCTTACAGGAGAACACCGGGGAGCTGTTTTTT.

J is TRBJ2-1 and V is TRBV2, with 8 nucleotides matching TRBD2. Germline CDR1 is SNHLY and CDR2 is FYNNEI. V lost 4 bases and J lost 0; bases outside the gene matches: 5. The CDR3 has 16 residues. The CDR3 here is CASSVLLAGSYNEQFF. Here the CDR3 DNA reads TGTGCCAGCAGTGTTCTCCTAGCGGGCTCCTACAATGAGCAGTTCTTC.

The chain has TRBV29-1 and TRBJ1-1, with no clear D. CDR1 is SQVTM, CDR2 ANQGSEA, per germline. This CDR3 comprises 11 residues. The ends were cut back, 6 bases at V and 11 bases at J, with 16 bases in the middle. CDR3 DNA sequence: TGCAGCGTCGGGAGGGCGGACGTGGCTTTCTTT. Translating it yields CSVGRADVAFF. The entire variable domain, with the rest obtained from reference TRBV29-1 and TRBJ1-1, is as follows: SAVISQKPSRDICQRGTSLTIQCQVDSQVTMMFWYRQQPGQSLTLIATANQGSEATYESGFVIDKFPISRPNLTFSTLTVSNMSPEDSSIYLCSVGRADVAFFGQGTRLTVV.

The chain joins TRBV6-5 to TRBJ2-3; tentative D call: TRBD1 (5 bases). Trimming took off 6 bases at V and 2 bases at J, with 12 bases between the two ends. CDR3 length: 14 residues. Germline CDR1 is MNHEY and CDR2 is SVGAGI. The CDR3 sequence is CASRGVRVTDTQYF. DNA of the CDR3: TGTGCCAGCAGGGGCGTCAGGGTCACAGATACGCAGTATTTT.

J is TRBJ2-2 and V is TRBV5-1; D uncertain. Per germline, CDR1 SGHRS and CDR2 YFSETQ. Trimming left V 0 bases short and J 4 bases short, with 13 bases between. The CDR3 has 16 amino acids. The CDR3 loop is CASSLGGYWSTGELFF. The CDR3 bases are TGCGCCAGCAGCTTGGGTGGTTACTGGAGCACCGGGGAGCTGTTTTTT.

The V call is TRBV28, the J call TRBJ2-7; TRBD1 might be the D (5 bases). Germline CDR1 reads MDHEN; CDR2 reads SYDVKM. This CDR3 region has 12 residues. Trimming cost V 11 bases and J 0 bases, with 11 bases left between them. CDR3 amino acids: CAVLGASYEQYF. The CDR3 nucleotides are TGTGCCGTGCTTGGGGCCTCCTACGAGCAGTACTTC. Filled out from reference TRBV28 and TRBJ2-7, the complete variable domain reads DVKVTQSSRYLVKRTGEKVFLECVQDMDHENMFWYRQDPGLGLRLIYFSYDVKMKEKGDIPEGYSVSREKKERFSLILESASTNQTSMYLCAVLGASYEQYFGPGTRLTVT.

V is TRBV9 and J is TRBJ1-2; D unclear. CDR3 length: 13 amino acids. The germline V gene encodes CDR1 SGDLS and CDR2 YYNGEE. The ends were cut back, 4 bases at V and 3 bases at J, with 10 bases in the middle. This chain's CDR3 is CASSPREDYGYTF. CDR3 in DNA: TGTGCCAGCAGCCCCCGCGAGGACTATGGCTACACCTTC.

Written as DNA, the CDR3 is TGTGCCAGTAGTATCGACAGGGGCCTTGAAGCTTTCTTT. This gives the protein CASSIDRGLEAFF. V and J are TRBV19 and TRBJ1-1; 8 bases agree with TRBD1. The V segment lost 3 bases and the J segment 7 bases; nucleotides outside the gene matches: 4. CDR1 and CDR2 from the germline V gene are LNHDA and SQIVND (reference sequence). This CDR3 is built from 13 residues.

This chain uses TRBV20-1 with TRBJ1-1, with TRBD1 as a possible D gene (6 bases). The CDR3 is 11 residues long. Germline V gene data show CDR1 as DFQATT and CDR2 as SNEGSKA (reference sequence). V lost 1 base and J lost 12, with 12 bases in between. The CDR3: CSARVGQRTFF. The CDR3 bases are TGCAGTGCTAGAGTCGGACAGCGAACTTTCTTT.

The genes are TRBV6-6 and TRBJ1-3; D is possibly TRBD1 (6 bases). Trimming shortened V by 6 bases and J by 0 bases, and 12 bases separated the two germline ends. Germline values: CDR1 MNHNY, CDR2 SVGAGI (reference sequence). The CDR3 is 15 residues long. For the CDR3, the DNA is TGTGCCAGCAGCAAGGACAGTAACTCTGGAAACACCATATATTTT. Its protein product is CASSKDSNSGNTIYF.

A single count supports this clone. J is TRBJ1-2 and V is TRBV7-9; 7 bases are a match to TRBD1. Per the germline V gene, CDR1 is SEHNR and CDR2 is FQNEAQ (reference sequence). This CDR3 has 12 residues. The V segment lost 4 bases and the J segment 7 bases; nucleotides outside the gene matches: 3. For the CDR3, the DNA is TGTGCCAGCAGCTGGGGACAGTCTGGCTACACCTTC. Encoded protein: CASSWGQSGYTF.

The rearrangement joins TRBV5-5 to TRBJ1-3; no definite D call. This CDR3 comprises 15 residues. Germline V gene sequence: CDR1 SGHKS, CDR2 YYEKEE (reference sequence). The germline V and J ends were trimmed by 2 bases and 0 bases, with 9 bases remaining between them. The CDR3 region is CASSFAPTSGNTIYF. CDR3 nucleotides: TGTGCCAGCAGCTTTGCCCCTACCTCTGGAAACACCATATATTTT.

The chain is built from TRBV2 and TRBJ2-3; D is perhaps TRBD1 (6 bases). Trimming stripped 10 bases from V and 2 bases from J, with 19 bases between. Germline assignment: CDR1 SNHLY and CDR2 FYNNEI. The CDR3 runs to 15 residues. CDR3 in DNA: TGTGCCACCCAGATACAGGGAATGTTCACAGATACGCAGTATTTT. This gives the protein CATQIQGMFTDTQYF.

J is TRBJ1-1 and V is TRBV6-6, with D maybe TRBD1 (6 bases). Germline V gene sequence: CDR1 MNHNY, CDR2 SVGAGI (reference sequence). V was trimmed by 1 base and J by 5 bases, leaving 11 bases between them. The CDR3 totals 14 residues. CDR3 in DNA: TGTGCCAGCAGTTACTTACAGGGAGGGACTGAAGCTTTCTTT. Residues: CASSYLQGGTEAFF.

The chain combines TRBV7-8 with TRBJ1-1; D unresolved. Trimming took 5 bases from V and 1 from J, leaving 8 bases between them. Per germline, CDR1 SGHVS and CDR2 FQNEAQ. The CDR3 is made up of 13 amino acids. The CDR3 loop is CASSPRRNTEAFF. Here the CDR3 DNA reads TGTGCCAGCAGCCCACGGAGGAACACTGAAGCTTTCTTT.

The J gene is TRBJ1-1, the V gene TRBV12-3 or TRBV12-4, with D possibly TRBD1 on 6 matching bases. The CDR3 totals 11 residues. Trimming pared 6 bases from V and 5 bases from J, leaving 7 bases between. Written as DNA, the CDR3 is TGTGCCAGCAGCGGGACAACTGAAGCTTTCTTT. This codes for CASSGTTEAFF.

The chain has TRBV15 and TRBJ1-5, with TRBD1 as a possible D gene (6 bases). The CDR3 has 15 residues. The V end lost 3 bases, the J end lost 6 bases, and 15 bases lay between the germline ends. Germline V CDR1 and CDR2: LNHNV, YYDKDF (reference sequence). CDR3 DNA sequence: TGTGCCACCAGCAGGGCAGACAGGAGGAGTCAGCCCCAGCATTTT. Amino acids: CATSRADRRSQPQHF.

The chain joins TRBV3-1 (or the pseudogene TRBV3-2) to TRBJ1-1; D not resolved. This CDR3 region has 15 residues. Germline lookup yields CDR1 LGHDT and CDR2 YNNKEL (reference sequence). Trimming pared 4 bases from V and 1 base from J, leaving 13 bases between. The DNA of the CDR3 is TGTGCCAGCAGCCTCCTAGCTACTACGAACACTGAAGCTTTCTTT. Protein sequence: CASSLLATTNTEAFF.

This clone was counted once. The chain joins TRBV5-6 to TRBJ2-3; TRBD2 aligns across 9 bases. Germline trimming cut 4 bases from V and 1 base from J; bases unmatched to any gene: 13. The CDR3 totals 18 residues. Germline lookup yields CDR1 SGHDT and CDR2 YYEEEE. The CDR3 here is CASSHNEGLARRTDTQYF. Here the CDR3 DNA reads TGTGCCAGCAGCCACAATGAAGGACTAGCGCGACGCACAGATACGCAGTATTTT. Variable domain in full (rest from reference TRBV5-6 and TRBJ2-3): DAGVTQSPTHLIKTRGQQVTLRCSPKSGHDTVSWYQQALGQGPQFIFQYYEEEERQRGNFPDRFSGHQFPNYSSELNVNALLLGDSALYLCASSHNEGLARRTDTQYFGPGTRLTVL.

J is TRBJ1-2 and V is TRBV3-1 (or the pseudogene TRBV3-2), with TRBD1 as a possible D gene (5 bases). The CDR3 is 13 residues long. Germline V gives CDR1 LGHDT, CDR2 YNNKEL (reference sequence). V lost 1 base and J 7 bases, leaving 10 bases between the germline ends. The CDR3 is CASSQARAAGYTF. CDR3 DNA: TGTGCCAGCAGCCAAGCCAGGGCTGCTGGCTACACCTTC.

The chain combines TRBV6-5 with TRBJ2-3; 12 bases line up with TRBD1. In germline, CDR1 is MNHEY, CDR2 SVGAGI. The CDR3 covers 14 residues. The trim removed 7 bases at V and 5 bases at J, leaving 4 bases unmatched. The CDR3 is CASTRDRGRDTQYF. The CDR3, as DNA: TGTGCCAGCACCCGGGACAGGGGGCGAGATACGCAGTATTTT.

The chain employs TRBV5-6 and TRBJ1-1; 8 bases map to TRBD1. The V gene's germline CDR1 is SGHDT and CDR2 YYEEEE. After removal of 2 bases from V and 1 base from J, the junction contained 4 bases not matched to a gene. The CDR3 runs to 15 residues. The chain's CDR3 is CASSLLDRENTEAFF. CDR3 nucleotide sequence: TGTGCCAGCAGCTTACTGGACAGGGAGAACACTGAAGCTTTCTTT.

This rearrangement joins TRBV6-5 to TRBJ2-7; 8 nucleotides agree with TRBD1. This CDR3 spans 12 amino acids. Unmatched junction bases numbered 4, after V lost 6 bases and J lost 6 bases. Germline CDR1 MNHEY, CDR2 SVGAGI. The DNA for the CDR3 is TGTGCCAGCAGCGGCAGGGGGCTCGAGCAGTACTTC. Translated, it gives CASSGRGLEQYF.

V usage is TRBV7-6 and J usage is TRBJ2-2; 7 bases map to TRBD2. CDR3 length: 16 residues. Germline CDR1 is SGHVS and CDR2 is FNYEAQ. The V segment lost 7 bases and the J segment 5 bases; nucleotides outside the gene matches: 13. CDR3 residues: CASTPDRGVQTGELFF. CDR3 bases: TGTGCCAGCACCCCGGATCGGGGGGTACAGACCGGGGAGCTGTTTTTT.